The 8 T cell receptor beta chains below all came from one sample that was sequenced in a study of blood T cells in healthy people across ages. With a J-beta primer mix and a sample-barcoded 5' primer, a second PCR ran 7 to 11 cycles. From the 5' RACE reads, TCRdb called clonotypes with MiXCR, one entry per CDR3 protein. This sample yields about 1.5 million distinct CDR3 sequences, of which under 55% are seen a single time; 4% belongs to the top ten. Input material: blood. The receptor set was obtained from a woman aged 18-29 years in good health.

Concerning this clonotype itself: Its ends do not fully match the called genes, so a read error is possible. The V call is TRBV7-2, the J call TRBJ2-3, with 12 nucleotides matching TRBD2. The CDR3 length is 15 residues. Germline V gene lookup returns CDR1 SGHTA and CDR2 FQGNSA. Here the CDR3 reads CASGRTSGITDTPYF. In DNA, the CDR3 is TGTGCCAGCGGGAGGACTAGCGGGATCACAGATACGCCGTATTTT.

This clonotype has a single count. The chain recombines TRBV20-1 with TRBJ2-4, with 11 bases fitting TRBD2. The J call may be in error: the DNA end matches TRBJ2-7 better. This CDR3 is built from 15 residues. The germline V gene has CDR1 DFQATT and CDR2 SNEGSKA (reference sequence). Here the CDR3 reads CSARGLAGGPTEQYF. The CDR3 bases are TGCAGTGCTAGAGGATTAGCGGGAGGGCCAACCGAGCAGTACTTC.

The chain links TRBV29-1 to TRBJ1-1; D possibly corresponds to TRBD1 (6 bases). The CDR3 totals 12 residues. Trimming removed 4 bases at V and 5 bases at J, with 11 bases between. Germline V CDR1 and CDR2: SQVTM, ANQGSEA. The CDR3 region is CSVAGAGTEAFF. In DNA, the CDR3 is TGCAGCGTTGCAGGGGCTGGGACTGAAGCTTTCTTT.

The CDR3 DNA is TGTGCCAGCAGCCAAGAGGACAGAGGCTACGAGCAGTACTTC. Translating it yields CASSQEDRGYEQYF. The chain joins TRBV4-2 to TRBJ2-7; tentative D call: TRBD1 (6 bases). The V and J ends lost 0 bases and 3 bases respectively, with 9 bases between them. Germline CDR1 is LGHNA and CDR2 is YNFKEQ. CDR3 length: 14 residues.

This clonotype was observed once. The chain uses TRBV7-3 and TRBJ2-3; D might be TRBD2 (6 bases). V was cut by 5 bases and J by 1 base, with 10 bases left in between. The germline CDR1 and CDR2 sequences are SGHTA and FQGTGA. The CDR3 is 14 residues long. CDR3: CASSDGTGTDTQYF. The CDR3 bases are TGTGCCAGCAGCGACGGGACTGGCACAGATACGCAGTATTTT. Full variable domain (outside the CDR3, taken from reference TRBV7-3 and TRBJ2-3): GAGVSQTPSNKVTEKGKYVELRCDPISGHTALYWYRQSLGQGPEFLIYFQGTGAADDSGLPNDRFFAVRPEGSVSTLKIQRTERGDSAVYLCASSDGTGTDTQYFGPGTRLTVL.

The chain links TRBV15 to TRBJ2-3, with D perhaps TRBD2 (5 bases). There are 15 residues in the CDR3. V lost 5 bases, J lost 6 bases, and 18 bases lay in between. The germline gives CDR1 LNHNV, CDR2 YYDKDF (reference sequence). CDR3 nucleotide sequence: TGTGCCACCAGCCGCTCGGGGAATGTTGGTGATACGCAGTATTTT. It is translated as CATSRSGNVGDTQYF.

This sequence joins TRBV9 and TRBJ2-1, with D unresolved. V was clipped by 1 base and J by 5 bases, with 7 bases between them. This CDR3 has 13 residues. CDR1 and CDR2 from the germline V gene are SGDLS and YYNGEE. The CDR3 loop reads CASSVRPDNEQFF. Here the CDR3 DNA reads TGTGCCAGCAGCGTACGGCCAGACAATGAGCAGTTCTTC. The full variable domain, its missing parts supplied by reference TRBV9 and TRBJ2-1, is DSGVTQTPKHLITATGQRVTLRCSPRSGDLSVYWYQQSLDQGLQFLIQYYNGEERAKGNILERFSAQQFPDLHSELNLSSLELGDSALYFCASSVRPDNEQFFGPGTRLTVL.

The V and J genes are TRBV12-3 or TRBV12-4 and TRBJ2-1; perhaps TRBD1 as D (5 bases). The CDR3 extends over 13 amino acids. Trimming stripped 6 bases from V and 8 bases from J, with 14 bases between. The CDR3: CASSLRQNHEQFF. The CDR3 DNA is TGTGCCAGCAGCCTAAGACAGAACCATGAGCAGTTCTTC.